The entry that follows covers one T cell receptor beta chain sequence. Its antigen is as yet unknown. These data come from a study of blood T cells in healthy people across ages. Study-wide results and caveats: Among T cells, TCR beta diversity per million cells dropped roughly linearly as age rose.

With a J-beta primer mix and a sample-barcoded 5' primer, a second PCR ran about 7 to 11 cycles. Every sample gave at least 3 million paired-end reads containing CDR3. TCRdb recomputed calls from the 5' RACE reads with MiXCR, one row per CDR3 protein. The data show 650,000 to 800,000 distinct CDR3 sequences, with 40% to 50% seen just once and roughly a fifth held by the top ten. This CDR3 is built from 16 residues. Germline V gene lookup returns CDR1 SGHRS and CDR2 YFSETQ. V lost 6 bases to trimming and J lost 5 bases, with 23 bases between them. The genes are TRBV5-1 and TRBJ2-5; unclear D gene. The source material was blood. This TCR was sampled from a man between 60 and 75 years old in good health. In DNA form, the CDR3 reads TGCGCCAGCAACTTTTCCCCCTCTGGGGATGTGGAGACCCAGTACTTC. It translates to CASNFSPSGDVETQYF.